These 19 T cell receptor beta chains were sequenced from one sample in a study of shared T cell receptors in the human thymus. The data were produced by immunoSEQ multiplex PCR, yet TCRdb's version contains in-frame clones alone and is incomplete. The sample lists some 700,000 clones, over 75% seen once, with 0.0095% to 0.011% in the top ten. The same data also contributed to another study, on human thymus T cells.

The sequencing input was thymocytes. The receptors here all came from a girl under three years old with a congenital heart defect.

The chain links TRBV7-6 to TRBJ2-7; D might be TRBD1 (5 bases). Germline-derived CDR1 and CDR2 are SGHVS and FNYEAQ. Trimming stripped 2 bases from V and 3 bases from J, with 11 bases between. CDR3 size: 14 residues. CDR3 coding DNA: TGTGCCAGCAGCTTAACAACAGGAAGCTACGAGCAGTACTTC. Residues: CASSLTTGSYEQYF.

This clone was counted a single time. The J gene is TRBJ2-7, the V gene TRBV15, with 7 bases matching TRBD2. Germline loops: CDR1 LNHNV, CDR2 YYDKDF (reference sequence). The CDR3 has 14 amino acids. V lost 0 bases to trimming and J lost 3 bases; unmatched junction nucleotides: 2. As DNA, the CDR3 is TGTGCCACCAGCAGAGAGGGACTACGCTACGAGCAGTACTTC. Encoded protein: CATSREGLRYEQYF.

This chain uses TRBV16 with TRBJ2-1; 9 positions agree with TRBD1. The CDR3 is 17 residues long. V trimming: 1 base; J trimming: 0 bases; junction bases outside the gene matches: 4. Germline V CDR1 and CDR2: KGHSY, FQNENV. The CDR3 protein is CASSQYGTGNSYNEQFF. The CDR3 nucleotides are TGTGCCAGCAGCCAATATGGGACAGGGAACTCCTACAATGAGCAGTTCTTC.

The chain couples TRBV27 to TRBJ1-2; TRBD1 is a possible D gene (5 bases). Trimming removed 8 bases at V and 0 bases at J, with 25 bases between. Germline V lookup: CDR1 MNHEY, CDR2 SMNVEV (reference sequence). The CDR3 consists of 18 residues. CDR3 amino acids: CASGNGGPGRYTNYGYTF. For the CDR3, the DNA is TGTGCCAGCGGGAACGGTGGGCCAGGGAGGTATACTAACTATGGCTACACCTTC.

This clone turned up a few times. Other DNA sequences of this sample code for an identical CDR3. The chain joins TRBV30 to TRBJ2-5, with D possibly TRBD2 on 6 matching bases. In germline, CDR1 is GTSNPN, CDR2 SVGIG (reference sequence). Trimming pared 0 bases from V and 7 bases from J, leaving 9 bases between. The CDR3 extends over 12 amino acids. CDR3 nucleotide sequence: TGTGCCTGGAGTGTACTCGGGGGGACCCAGTACTTC. Translating it yields CAWSVLGGTQYF. Supplemented by reference TRBV30 and TRBJ2-5, the full variable domain reads SQTIHQWPATLVQPVGSPLSLECTVEGTSNPNLYWYRQAAGRGLQLLFYSVGIGQISSEVPQNLSASRPQDRQFILSSKKLLLSDSGFYLCAWSVLGGTQYFGPGTRLLVL.

This clone was picked up one time. This chain connects TRBV5-5 to TRBJ1-4, with D possibly TRBD1 on 5 matching bases. The CDR3 runs to 14 residues. The germline V and J ends were trimmed by 4 bases and 7 bases, with 14 bases remaining between them. In germline, CDR1 is SGHKS, CDR2 YYEKEE (reference sequence). CDR3 sequence: CASSTRESVEKLFF. The CDR3 coding sequence is TGTGCCAGCAGCACCAGGGAATCGGTTGAAAAACTGTTTTTT.

This clone was detected once. The chain has TRBV19 and TRBJ1-1; weak D call: TRBD1 (5 bases). Germline assignment: CDR1 LNHDA and CDR2 SQIVND (reference sequence). The CDR3 covers 13 residues. The germline V and J ends were trimmed by 6 bases and 3 bases, with 11 bases remaining between them. CDR3 protein: CASSYRMHTEAFF. The CDR3 nucleotides are TGTGCCAGTAGCTACAGGATGCACACTGAAGCTTTCTTT.

The V gene is TRBV5-4, the J gene TRBJ2-3; D is perhaps TRBD2 (5 bases). This CDR3 has 14 amino acids. Trimming removed 3 bases from V and 2 bases from J, with 10 bases in between. Per the germline V gene, CDR1 is SGHNT and CDR2 is YYREEE (reference sequence). DNA for the CDR3: TGTGCCAGCAGCTACTCGGGGTCCACAGATACGCAGTATTTT. This encodes CASSYSGSTDTQYF. Using reference TRBV5-4 and TRBJ2-3 for the parts outside the CDR3, the full variable domain is ETGVTQSPTHLIKTRGQQVTLRCSSQSGHNTVSWYQQALGQGPQFIFQYYREEENGRGNFPPRFSGLQFPNYSSELNVNALELDDSALYLCASSYSGSTDTQYFGPGTRLTVL.

There are a few counts of this clone. This chain connects TRBV4-1 to TRBJ1-3; D is unresolved. The CDR3 totals 14 residues. From germline, CDR1 is MGHRA and CDR2 YSYEKL. V dropped 1 base and J dropped 8 bases, with 12 bases sitting between them. CDR3 region: CASSQAAPEDTIYF. In nucleotides, the CDR3 is TGCGCCAGCAGCCAAGCTGCCCCGGAGGACACCATATATTTT.

Comment on this clone: One end of the junction is discordant with germline, which a read error may explain. The chain couples TRBV5-1 to TRBJ1-3; a possible D gene is TRBD1 (5 bases). The CDR3 runs 17 residues. Germline CDR1 SGHRS, CDR2 YFSETQ. The CDR3 sequence is CASTLGGGPRSGNTIYF. CDR3 DNA: TGCGCCAGCACCTTGGGGGGGGGACCCCGCTCTGGAAACACCATATATTTT.

The V gene is TRBV5-6, the J gene TRBJ1-2; weak D call: TRBD1 (5 bases). Germline lookup yields CDR1 SGHDT and CDR2 YYEEEE. This CDR3 is built from 16 residues. Deletions cut 0 bases from V and 4 bases from J, with 16 bases between. The CDR3 coding sequence is TGTGCCAGCAGCTTGGATGATCGCAGGGTAGGCTATGGCTACACCTTC. It translates to CASSLDDRRVGYGYTF.

V and J are TRBV4-1 and TRBJ2-3; perhaps TRBD2 as D (6 bases). Germline-derived CDR1 and CDR2 are MGHRA and YSYEKL. V was shortened by 4 bases and J by 6 bases, with 14 bases between the two germline ends. The CDR3 is 14 amino acids. The CDR3 DNA reads as TGCGCCAGCAGCCCGAATAGCGGAGGGGATACGCAGTATTTT. This gives the protein CASSPNSGGDTQYF.

The chain has TRBV5-8 and TRBJ1-1; 7 bases are a match to TRBD1. Germline V gives CDR1 SGHTS, CDR2 YDEGEE. After removal of 4 bases from V and 1 base from J, the junction contained 10 bases not matched to a gene. The CDR3 length is 16 residues. The CDR3 DNA reads as TGTGCCAGCAGCCTCCCATGGAGGGGGCGGAACACTGAAGCTTTCTTT. Amino acids: CASSLPWRGRNTEAFF.

The rearrangement links TRBV28 to TRBJ1-4; D may be TRBD1 (6 bases). Trimming pared 4 bases from V and 5 bases from J, leaving 11 bases between. This CDR3 comprises 14 residues. Germline V gives CDR1 MDHEN, CDR2 SYDVKM. This CDR3 reads CASSSQGENEKLFF. CDR3 sequence (DNA): TGTGCCAGCAGTTCACAGGGAGAGAATGAAAAACTGTTTTTT.

This sequence joins TRBV7-2 and TRBJ2-1; tentatively, D is TRBD1 (6 bases). Germline CDR1 is SGHTA and CDR2 is FQGNSA. The CDR3 is made up of 18 amino acids. Trimming removed 2 bases at V and 0 bases at J, with 17 bases between. The CDR3 sequence is CASSLYDRYSSSYNEQFF. DNA of the CDR3: TGTGCCAGCAGCTTATACGACAGGTATTCGAGCTCCTACAATGAGCAGTTCTTC.

The chain combines TRBV7-2 with TRBJ2-1; TRBD2 agrees at 8 bases. Germline values: CDR1 SGHTA, CDR2 FQGNSA. The V segment lost 1 base and the J segment 2 bases; nucleotides outside the gene matches: 4. The length of the CDR3 is 16 residues. CDR3 coding DNA: TGTGCCAGCAGCTTAGGAGCGGGGGCAACCTACAATGAGCAGTTCTTC. It specifies CASSLGAGATYNEQFF.

CDR3 protein: CASSQGDRGPLEQFF. The CDR3 region has the DNA TGTGCCAGCAGCCAGGGGGACAGGGGCCCCCTTGAGCAGTTCTTC. The J gene is TRBJ2-1, the V gene TRBV6-5, with TRBD1 identical over 10 bases. CDR1 is MNHEY and CDR2 is SVGAGI in the germline V gene. The CDR3 runs to 15 residues. The ends lost 6 bases at V and 9 bases at J; junction bases unmatched: 11.

This chain joins TRBV11-2 and TRBJ1-6, with D maybe TRBD1 (6 bases). In germline, CDR1 is SGHAT, CDR2 FQNNGV. The CDR3 contains 15 residues. Between the trimmed V and J ends, which lost 1 base and 8 bases, there was a span of 12 bases. CDR3 sequence (DNA): TGTGCCAGCAGCTTAGCCGGGGGGGGCCATTCACCCCTCCACTTT. It specifies CASSLAGGGHSPLHF.

The rearrangement joins TRBV9 to TRBJ1-1, with 9 bases that match TRBD1. Germline CDR1 reads SGDLS; CDR2 reads YYNGEE. With 5 bases clipped from V and 4 bases from J, the junction kept 9 bases outside the gene matches. The CDR3 is made up of 15 amino acids. The DNA for the CDR3 is TGTGCCAGCAGGGGGCTGGACAGGGGAGGCACTGAAGCTTTCTTT. This translates into CASRGLDRGGTEAFF.